The source of this TCR beta chain is a study of cytomegalovirus exposure and HLA in healthy donors. On this clone itself: What it recognizes is unknown.

The PCR employed 60 Vbeta primers together with 13 Jbeta primers. Here immunoSEQ multiplex PCR was the method, and the copy in TCRdb shows in-frame clones only, minus some. The repertoire holds 150,000 to 200,000 clones, about 80% seen once, with about 2.2% in the top ten. Study-level findings and limits: DRB1 showed the most TCR associations and HLA-C the fewest in a later analysis, as rates varied by HLA locus.

Trimming left V 1 base short and J 0 bases short, with 15 bases between. Germline lookup yields CDR1 SGHAT and CDR2 FQNNGV. The CDR3 spans 17 residues. Sequencing input: PBMCs. This receptor was identified in a woman aged 25 to 39 in good health and CMV-seronegative. The V gene is TRBV11-2, the J gene TRBJ1-2; D ambiguous. For the CDR3, the DNA is TGTGCCAGCAGCTTAGGATGCGTAGACACCTCTAACTATGGCTACACCTTC. Its translation: CASSLGCVDTSNYGYTF.